Presented here are 24 T cell receptor beta chains from one specimen sequenced in a study of technical replicates of blood from a few donors. The assay was immunoSEQ multiplex PCR, and TCRdb's table has in-frame clones only and misses some. The sample gives around 100,000 clones, about 96% of which show up once; less than 0.45% is in the top ten. Material: T cells isolated from PBMCs. Every receptor here comes from a human donor in good health.

About this clone itself: A read error may produce the germline difference seen at one junction end. As DNA, the CDR3 is TGTGCTAGTGGTTTGGCCAGAAACATTCAGTACTTC. It yields the protein CASGLARNIQYF. This chain joins TRBV12-5 and TRBJ2-4; D remains unclear. Germline V gives CDR1 LGHNT, CDR2 FRNRAP. The CDR3 has 12 residues.

The chain combines TRBV9 with TRBJ2-3; 8 bases map to TRBD1. This CDR3 contains 13 residues. Germline V gene data show CDR1 as SGDLS and CDR2 as YYNGEE. The V gene end was trimmed by 3 bases and the J gene end by 5 bases; junction bases not matched to a gene: 2. As DNA, the CDR3 is TGTGCCAGCAGCGCAGGGGGCGAAGATACGCAGTATTTT. Amino acid sequence: CASSAGGEDTQYF.

This clone appeared a few times. V usage is TRBV6-5 and J usage is TRBJ1-1; D is unresolved. Trimming removed 5 bases at V and 4 bases at J, with 17 bases between. The CDR3 is made up of 15 amino acids. Germline V gene lookup returns CDR1 MNHEY and CDR2 SVGAGI. CDR3: CASSRGGLGITEAFF. The CDR3 DNA follows: TGTGCCAGCAGTAGAGGAGGTCTAGGTATCACTGAAGCTTTCTTT.

The CDR3 coding sequence is TGTGCCAGCAGCGTAGACAGAAACACTGAAGCTTTCTTT. It specifies CASSVDRNTEAFF. J is TRBJ1-1 and V is TRBV7-2; D may be TRBD1 (5 bases). The CDR3 extends over 13 amino acids. Germline assignment: CDR1 SGHTA and CDR2 FQGNSA. The ends were cut back, 5 bases at V and 2 bases at J, with 9 bases in the middle.

The chain has TRBV20-1 and TRBJ1-1; D not resolved. The CDR3 loop spans 10 amino acids. Germline CDR1 and CDR2: DFQATT and SNEGSKA (reference sequence). Trimming took off 5 bases at V and 10 bases at J, with 11 bases between the two ends. CDR3 bases: TGCAGTGCTCGGGAGACTAGAGCTTTCTTT. Translated, it gives CSARETRAFF.

This CDR3 is CASSTHTGGETGELFF. The CDR3 DNA reads TGTGCCAGCAGCACCCATACAGGGGGAGAAACCGGGGAGCTGTTTTTT. The V and J genes are TRBV7-3 and TRBJ2-2, with 8 bases matching TRBD1. Trimming took 5 bases from V and 5 from J; bases not matched to a gene: 10. CDR3 length: 16 residues. Germline CDR1 is SGHTA and CDR2 is FQGTGA. Full variable domain (remainder filled in from reference TRBV7-3 and TRBJ2-2): GAGVSQTPSNKVTEKGKYVELRCDPISGHTALYWYRQSLGQGPEFLIYFQGTGAADDSGLPNDRFFAVRPEGSVSTLKIQRTERGDSAVYLCASSTHTGGETGELFFGEGSRLTVL.

The rearrangement uses TRBV5-5 and TRBJ2-7, with 7 bases fitting TRBD1. V lost 1 base, J lost 4 bases, and 5 bases stayed unmatched. Germline V CDR1 and CDR2: SGHKS, YYEKEE (reference sequence). The CDR3 has 14 residues. The CDR3 is CASSLSDRAYEQYF. CDR3 sequence (DNA): TGTGCCAGCAGCTTGAGTGACAGGGCATACGAGCAGTACTTC.

The chain combines TRBV7-3 with TRBJ2-3; tentative D call: TRBD2 (6 bases). This CDR3 comprises 16 residues. The V end was cut by 2 bases, the J end by 2 bases, with 14 bases between. The germline V gene has CDR1 SGHTA and CDR2 FQGTGA. DNA of the CDR3: TGTGCCAGCAGCTTAGGCCAGCGGGCCCCCACAGATACGCAGTATTTT. This sequence encodes CASSLGQRAPTDTQYF.

The count of this clone is one. The chain is built from TRBV7-8 and TRBJ2-7, with D perhaps matching TRBD1 (5 bases). The V end lost 8 bases, the J end lost 6 bases, and 17 bases lay between the germline ends. Germline CDR1 and CDR2: SGHVS and FQNEAQ. CDR3 length equals 13 residues. This CDR3 reads CASGKQENFEQYF. CDR3 DNA: TGTGCCAGCGGGAAACAGGAGAATTTCGAGCAGTACTTC.

The chain couples TRBV5-1 to TRBJ2-7; 10 bases map to TRBD2. CDR1 is SGHRS and CDR2 is YFSETQ in the germline V gene. J gave up 1 base and V 2 bases, and 3 bases lay outside the gene matches. This CDR3 has 15 amino acids. DNA of the CDR3: TGCGCCAGCAGCTTAGCGGGAGGGCTGTCCTACGAGCAGTACTTC. It translates to CASSLAGGLSYEQYF.

The chain couples TRBV6-5 to TRBJ2-5; 9 bases agree with TRBD2. This CDR3 contains 14 residues. After removal of 7 bases from V and 5 bases from J, the junction contained 8 bases not matched to a gene. Germline CDR1 reads MNHEY; CDR2 reads SVGAGI. The CDR3 is CASTPRGGWETQYF. The CDR3 nucleotides read TGTGCCAGCACCCCGCGGGGGGGCTGGGAGACCCAGTACTTC.

V is TRBV6-1 and J is TRBJ2-3; D perhaps matches TRBD2 (6 bases). This CDR3 comprises 15 residues. Germline CDR1 is MNHNS and CDR2 is SASEGT. Between the trimmed V and J ends, which lost 8 bases and 4 bases, there was a span of 19 bases. The CDR3 nucleotides are TGTGCCAGCGTTCAGGTGCTAGCGATACCAGATACGCAGTATTTT. Its translation is CASVQVLAIPDTQYF.

The CDR3 DNA reads as TGTGCCAGCAGTAACACAGGGGCCTCCCAAGAGACCCAGTACTTC. The encoded protein is CASSNTGASQETQYF. The J gene is TRBJ2-5, the V gene TRBV6-5, with 7 bases that match TRBD1. Looked up from germline, CDR1 is MNHEY and CDR2 is SVGAGI. The CDR3 runs 15 residues. Unmatched junction bases numbered 7, after V lost 5 bases and J lost 1 base.

This clone came up once. CDR3: CASSYSADTEAFF. CDR3 sequence (DNA): TGTGCCAGCAGTTACTCGGCGGACACTGAAGCTTTCTTT. The chain recombines TRBV6-5 with TRBJ1-1; D ambiguous. Germline V lookup: CDR1 MNHEY, CDR2 SVGAGI. This CDR3 spans 13 amino acids. Trimming took 0 bases from V and 3 from J, leaving 5 bases between them.

This sequence joins TRBV10-3 and TRBJ2-3, with 8 bases fitting TRBD2. V dropped 6 bases and J dropped 15; count of bases not matched to a gene: 8. Germline-derived CDR1 and CDR2 are ENHRY and SYGVKD. The CDR3 sequence is 11 residues long. The CDR3 is CAIRAGLVYYF. The CDR3 bases are TGTGCCATCAGGGCGGGACTAGTGTATTATTTT.

The chain employs TRBV28 and TRBJ1-5, with D perhaps matching TRBD1 (5 bases). The germline CDR1 and CDR2 sequences are MDHEN and SYDVKM. The ends were cut back, 10 bases at V and 5 bases at J, with 18 bases in the middle. The CDR3 is made up of 14 amino acids. CDR3 sequence reads: CATAEVTEHQPQHF. The CDR3 nucleotides are TGTGCCACCGCGGAAGTGACAGAACATCAGCCCCAGCATTTT.

This chain uses TRBV20-1 with TRBJ2-7; 7 nucleotides agree with TRBD1. Germline V gene lookup returns CDR1 DFQATT and CDR2 SNEGSKA (reference sequence). This CDR3 has 11 residues. Germline trimming cut 5 bases from V and 6 bases from J; bases unmatched to any gene: 4. This CDR3 reads CSARGQSEQYF. The CDR3 DNA sequence: TGCAGTGCTCGGGGACAGAGCGAGCAGTACTTC.

J is TRBJ1-1 and V is TRBV28; 10 positions agree with TRBD1. This CDR3 comprises 12 residues. Trimming cost V 4 bases and J 11 bases; bases outside gene matches: 4. CDR1 and CDR2 (germline): MDHEN, SYDVKM. Here the CDR3 reads CASSWGQGRAFF. In DNA, the CDR3 is TGTGCCAGCAGTTGGGGACAGGGGAGGGCTTTCTTT.

The chain recombines TRBV2 with TRBJ1-4, with a tentative D call TRBD1 (5 bases). CDR3 length equals 13 residues. V lost 7 bases and J 8 bases, leaving 14 bases between the germline ends. Germline V lookup: CDR1 SNHLY, CDR2 FYNNEI. Here the CDR3 reads CASNGPGGEKLFF. The CDR3 nucleotides are TGTGCCAGCAACGGACCGGGGGGGGAAAAACTGTTTTTT. The full variable domain, with the rest looked up from reference TRBV2 and TRBJ1-4, is EPEVTQTPSHQVTQMGQEVILRCVPISNHLYFYWYRQILGQKVEFLVSFYNNEISEKSEIFDDQFSVERPDGSNFTLKIRSTKLEDSAMYFCASNGPGGEKLFFGSGTQLSVL.

The V gene is TRBV14, the J gene TRBJ2-7, with 7 bases matching TRBD1. Germline V gene lookup returns CDR1 SGHDN and CDR2 FVKESK. The CDR3 is 15 residues long. The V gene end was trimmed by 4 bases and the J gene end by 5 bases; junction bases not matched to a gene: 11. The CDR3 spells CASSPEHRGWDEQYF. The CDR3 coding sequence is TGTGCCAGCAGCCCAGAACACAGGGGATGGGACGAGCAGTACTTC.

CDR3 in amino acids: CATSRVVLDTEAFF. CDR3 nucleotides: TGTGCCACCAGCAGAGTCGTTCTAGACACTGAAGCTTTCTTT. The chain employs TRBV15 and TRBJ1-1; D ambiguous. Germline lookup yields CDR1 LNHNV and CDR2 YYDKDF (reference sequence). Trimming took 1 base from V and 3 from J, leaving 9 bases between them. The CDR3 spans 14 residues.

The rearrangement links TRBV27 to TRBJ2-7; maybe TRBD1 (6 bases). The V and J ends lost 6 bases and 3 bases respectively, with 12 bases between them. CDR3 length: 13 amino acids. Per the germline V gene, CDR1 is MNHEY and CDR2 is SMNVEV (reference sequence). CDR3 nucleotides: TGTGCCAGCAGCCCGGGGACAAGCTACGAGCAGTACTTC. It yields the protein CASSPGTSYEQYF.

The rearrangement joins TRBV5-4 to TRBJ2-4; 7 positions agree with TRBD2. Germline V gives CDR1 SGHNT, CDR2 YYREEE (reference sequence). This CDR3 has 16 residues. The ends lost 4 bases at V and 9 bases at J; junction bases unmatched: 16. The CDR3 reads CASSREPGLPQGIQYF. Here the CDR3 DNA reads TGTGCCAGCAGCAGAGAACCGGGACTACCTCAGGGCATTCAGTACTTC.

The gene calls are TRBV9 and TRBJ2-3, with TRBD2 identical over 10 bases. CDR1 is SGDLS and CDR2 is YYNGEE in the germline V gene. CDR3 length: 16 amino acids. V gave up 0 bases and J gave up 2 bases; unmatched junction bases: 3. CDR3 sequence reads: CASSVEAGGYTDTQYF. The DNA for the CDR3 is TGTGCCAGCAGCGTAGAAGCGGGAGGGTACACAGATACGCAGTATTTT.